These 8 T cell receptor beta chains share one sample of origin, sequenced in a study of response to subunit inactivated influenza vaccine (dated by TCRdb to 2016 to 2019). Libraries were made using RT-PCR. The reads were generated on an Illumina HiSeq 2500. TCRdb reanalyzed the raw reads on its own, using fastp at Q25 for trimming and MiXCR for clone calling, and kept in-frame beta chains. One record per CDR3 amino acid sequence lists the most common genes and DNA. For this sample there are 200,000 to 300,000 distinct CDR3 sequences; more than 10% appear just once. The ten top clones hold 7.8% of the sample. Sequenced material: non-naive T cells sorted from PBMCs, taken 14 to 15 days before vaccination. The cell subset or site label, as the study defines it: memory T cell fraction. The receptors were sampled from a man aged 50-60 years who received an inactivated influenza vaccine. Donor details come from another sample of the same person, matched by shared clones.

In this sample, this clonotype turned up a few times. The chain joins TRBV6-5 to TRBJ2-1; weak D call: TRBD2 (5 bases). Germline V gives CDR1 MNHEY, CDR2 SVGAGI. Deletions cut 2 bases from V and 12 bases from J, with 11 bases between. This CDR3 has 12 residues. CDR3 amino acids: CASSYEGLGQFF. The CDR3 DNA follows: TGTGCCAGCAGTTACGAGGGCCTTGGGCAGTTCTTC.

This clonotype was seen many times. The chain employs TRBV24-1 and TRBJ2-2; 7 positions agree with TRBD2. The CDR3 consists of 13 residues. Germline V lookup: CDR1 KGHDR, CDR2 SFDVKD. V lost 10 bases to trimming and J lost 4 bases; unmatched junction nucleotides: 5. In DNA, the CDR3 is TGTGCCACTGAGCGGGGTGGCACCGGGGAGCTGTTTTTT. Translating it yields CATERGGTGELFF.

This clonotype was observed a few times. The V and J genes are TRBV6-1 and TRBJ2-1, with 11 bases aligning to TRBD1. CDR3 length: 15 residues. V shed 7 bases, J shed 8 bases, and the junction held 10 bases outside the gene matches. Germline V gene data show CDR1 as MNHNS and CDR2 as SASEGT. DNA for the CDR3: TGTGCCAGCACCCAACAGGGGACAGGGGGGTATGAGCAGTTCTTC. Translated, it gives CASTQQGTGGYEQFF.

This clonotype was counted only a few times. This rearrangement joins TRBV20-1 to TRBJ2-5; 11 bases map to TRBD2. Germline CDR1 DFQATT, CDR2 SNEGSKA (reference sequence). Trimming took 0 bases from V and 1 from J; bases not matched to a gene: 4. The CDR3 is made up of 16 amino acids. CDR3 protein: CSARDISGGVQETQYF. The CDR3 bases are TGCAGTGCTAGAGATATTAGCGGGGGGGTCCAAGAGACCCAGTACTTC.

This clonotype has a handful of counts. This chain links TRBV6-2 or TRBV6-3 with TRBJ1-6; D is unresolved. Germline assignment: CDR1 MNHEY and CDR2 SVGEGT. The CDR3 contains 14 residues. Trimming took 2 bases from V and 9 from J, leaving 11 bases between them. CDR3 amino acids: CASSYTGTSSPLHF. The CDR3 DNA reads as TGTGCCAGCAGTTACACCGGTACGAGTTCACCCCTCCACTTT.

This clonotype was counted a few times. The chain carries TRBV2 and TRBJ2-1; weak D call: TRBD2 (5 bases). CDR3 size: 13 residues. V lost 8 bases and J 3 bases, leaving 11 bases between the germline ends. Germline V gene data show CDR1 as SNHLY and CDR2 as FYNNEI. CDR3 nucleotides: TGTGCCAGCGTGGAGGATCACTACAATGAGCAGTTCTTC. Amino acids: CASVEDHYNEQFF.

V usage is TRBV6-1 and J usage is TRBJ2-3, with 8 nucleotides matching TRBD1. CDR1 is MNHNS and CDR2 is SASEGT in the germline V gene. This CDR3 has 15 residues. With V trimmed by 8 bases and J by 5 bases, 12 bases remained unmatched. The CDR3 DNA follows: TGTGCCAGCCGGTCCGACAGGGGTTACGGAGATACGCAGTATTTT. It is translated as CASRSDRGYGDTQYF.

The chain employs TRBV7-2 and TRBJ2-3; TRBD1 might be the D (6 bases). Germline lookup yields CDR1 SGHTA and CDR2 FQGNSA. Trimming took off 5 bases at V and 2 bases at J, with 11 bases between the two ends. CDR3 length equals 14 residues. The CDR3 reads CASSQGLTTDTQYF. CDR3 DNA: TGTGCCAGCAGCCAGGGGTTGACCACAGATACGCAGTATTTT.